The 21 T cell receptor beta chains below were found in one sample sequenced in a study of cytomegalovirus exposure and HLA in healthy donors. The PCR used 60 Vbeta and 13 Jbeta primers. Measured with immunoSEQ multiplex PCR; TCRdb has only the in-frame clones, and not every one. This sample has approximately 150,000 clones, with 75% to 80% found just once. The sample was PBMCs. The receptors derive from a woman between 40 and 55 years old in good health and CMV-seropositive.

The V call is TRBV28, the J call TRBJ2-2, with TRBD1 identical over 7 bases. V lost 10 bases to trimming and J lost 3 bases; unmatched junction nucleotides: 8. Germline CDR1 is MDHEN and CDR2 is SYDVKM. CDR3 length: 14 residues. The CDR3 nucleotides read TGTGCCACCCAGGGCACAGGGGACACCGGGGAGCTGTTTTTT. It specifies CATQGTGDTGELFF.

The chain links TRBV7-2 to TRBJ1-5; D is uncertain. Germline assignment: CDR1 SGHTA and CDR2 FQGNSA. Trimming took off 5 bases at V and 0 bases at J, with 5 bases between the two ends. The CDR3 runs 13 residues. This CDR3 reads CASSINSNQPQHF. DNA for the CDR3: TGTGCCAGCAGCATCAATAGCAATCAGCCCCAGCATTTT.

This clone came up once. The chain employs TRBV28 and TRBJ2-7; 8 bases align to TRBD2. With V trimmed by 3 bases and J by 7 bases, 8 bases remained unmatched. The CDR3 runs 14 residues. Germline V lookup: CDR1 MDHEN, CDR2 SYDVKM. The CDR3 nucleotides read TGTGCCAGCAGTTTTGCAGCGGGAGTCGGAGAGCAGTACTTC. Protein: CASSFAAGVGEQYF.

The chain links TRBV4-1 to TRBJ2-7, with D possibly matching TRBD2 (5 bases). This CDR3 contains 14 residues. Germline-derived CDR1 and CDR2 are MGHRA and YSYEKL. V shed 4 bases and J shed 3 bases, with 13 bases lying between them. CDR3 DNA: TGCGCCAGCAGCCTCAAGAGCGCGGGCTACGAGCAGTACTTC. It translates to CASSLKSAGYEQYF.

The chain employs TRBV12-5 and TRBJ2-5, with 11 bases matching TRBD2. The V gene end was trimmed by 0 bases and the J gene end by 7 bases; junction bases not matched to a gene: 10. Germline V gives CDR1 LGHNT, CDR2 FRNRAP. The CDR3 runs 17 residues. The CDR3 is CASGLVVASGRLGTQYF. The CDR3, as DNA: TGTGCTAGTGGTTTGGTAGTTGCTAGCGGGAGGTTGGGGACCCAGTACTTC.

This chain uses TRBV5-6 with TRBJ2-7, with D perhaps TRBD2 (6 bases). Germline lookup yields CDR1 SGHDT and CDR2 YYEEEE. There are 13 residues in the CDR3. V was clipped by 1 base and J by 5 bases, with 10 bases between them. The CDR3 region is CASSLPGEDEQYF. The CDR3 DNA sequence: TGTGCCAGCAGCTTGCCGGGAGAAGACGAGCAGTACTTC.

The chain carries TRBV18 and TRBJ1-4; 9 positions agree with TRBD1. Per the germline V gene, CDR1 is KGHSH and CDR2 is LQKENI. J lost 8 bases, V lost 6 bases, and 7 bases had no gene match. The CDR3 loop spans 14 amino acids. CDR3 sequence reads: CASSQQGAQEKLFF. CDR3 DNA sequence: TGTGCCAGCTCGCAACAGGGGGCCCAAGAAAAACTGTTTTTT. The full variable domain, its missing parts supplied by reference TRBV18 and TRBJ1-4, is NAGVMQNPRHLVRRRGQEARLRCSPMKGHSHVYWYRQLPEEGLKFMVYLQKENIIDESGMPKERFSAEFPKEGPSILRIQQVVRGDSAAYFCASSQQGAQEKLFFGSGTQLSVL.

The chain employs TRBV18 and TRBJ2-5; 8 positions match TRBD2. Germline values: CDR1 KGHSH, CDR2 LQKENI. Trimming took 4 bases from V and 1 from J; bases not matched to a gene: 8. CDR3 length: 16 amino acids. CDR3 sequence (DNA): TGTGCCAGCTCACTAGGGACTAGTGGAGTCCAAGAGACCCAGTACTTC. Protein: CASSLGTSGVQETQYF.

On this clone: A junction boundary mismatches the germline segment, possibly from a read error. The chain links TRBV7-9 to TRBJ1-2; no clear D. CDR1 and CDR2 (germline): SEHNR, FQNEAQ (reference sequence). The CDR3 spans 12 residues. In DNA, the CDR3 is TGTTCCAGCAGCTTAGGAGGCTATGGCTACACCTTC. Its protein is CSSSLGGYGYTF.

The CDR3 sequence is CASSFANNEQFF. The CDR3 bases are TGTGCCAGCAGCTTCGCGAACAATGAGCAGTTCTTC. The J gene is TRBJ2-1, the V gene TRBV7-9; D uncertain. CDR1 is SEHNR and CDR2 is FQNEAQ in the germline V gene (reference sequence). This CDR3 has 12 residues. Trimming took 3 bases from V and 5 from J, leaving 5 bases between them.

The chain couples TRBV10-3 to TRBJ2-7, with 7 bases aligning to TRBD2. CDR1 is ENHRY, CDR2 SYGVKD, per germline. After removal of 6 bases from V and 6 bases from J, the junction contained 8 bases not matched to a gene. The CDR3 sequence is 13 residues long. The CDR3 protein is CAISKRGPAEQYF. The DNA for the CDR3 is TGTGCCATCAGCAAGCGGGGTCCGGCCGAGCAGTACTTC.

The CDR3: CASSRGQLGNQPQHF. Written as DNA, the CDR3 is TGTGCCAGCAGCCGGGGACAGTTGGGCAATCAGCCCCAGCATTTT. V and J are TRBV7-9 and TRBJ1-5, with 7 bases aligning to TRBD1. The germline V gene has CDR1 SEHNR and CDR2 FQNEAQ (reference sequence). With V trimmed by 5 bases and J by 2 bases, 6 bases remained unmatched. CDR3 length: 15 amino acids.

CDR3 residues: CASSYPGTGWNTQYF. CDR3 coding DNA: TGTGCCAGCAGTTACCCCGGGACAGGGTGGAATACGCAGTATTTT. This chain links TRBV6-6 with TRBJ2-3, with 9 bases aligning to TRBD1. The V and J ends lost 2 bases and 7 bases, in that order; junction bases with no gene match: 7. The CDR3 is 15 residues long. The germline gives CDR1 MNHNY, CDR2 SVGAGI (reference sequence).

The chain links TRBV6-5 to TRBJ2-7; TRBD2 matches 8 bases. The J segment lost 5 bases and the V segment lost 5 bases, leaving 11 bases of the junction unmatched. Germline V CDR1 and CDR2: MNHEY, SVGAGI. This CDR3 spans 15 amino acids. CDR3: CASSVLSGSMNEQYF. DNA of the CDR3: TGTGCCAGCAGTGTATTGAGCGGGAGCATGAACGAGCAGTACTTC.

The CDR3 DNA reads TGCGCCAGCAGTGGAACGGGGGTGCCCAAAAACATTCAGTACTTC. Translation: CASSGTGVPKNIQYF. The chain joins TRBV10-1 to TRBJ2-4; D is perhaps TRBD2 (6 bases). Germline V CDR1 and CDR2: WNHNN, SYGVQD (reference sequence). V was clipped by 4 bases and J by 2 bases, with 12 bases between them. This CDR3 is built from 15 residues.

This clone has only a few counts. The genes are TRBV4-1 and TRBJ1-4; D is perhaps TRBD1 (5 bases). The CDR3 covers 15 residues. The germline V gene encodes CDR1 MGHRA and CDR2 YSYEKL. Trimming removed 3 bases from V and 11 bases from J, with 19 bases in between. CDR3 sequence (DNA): TGCGCCAGCAGCCAGGAGGGACTGCCCGGTGGGAAACTGTTTTTT. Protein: CASSQEGLPGGKLFF.

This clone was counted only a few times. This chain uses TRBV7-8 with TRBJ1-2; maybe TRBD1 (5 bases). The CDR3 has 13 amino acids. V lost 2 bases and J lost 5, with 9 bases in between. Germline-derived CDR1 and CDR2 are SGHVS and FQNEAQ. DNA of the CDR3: TGTGCCAGCAGCTTAAACCAGGGTTATGGCTACACCTTC. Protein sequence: CASSLNQGYGYTF.

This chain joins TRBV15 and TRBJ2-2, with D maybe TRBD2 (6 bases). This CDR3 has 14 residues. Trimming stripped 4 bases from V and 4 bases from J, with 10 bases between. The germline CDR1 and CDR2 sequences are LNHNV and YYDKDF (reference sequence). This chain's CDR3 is CATSNGRPTGELFF. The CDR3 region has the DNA TGTGCCACCAGCAACGGGAGACCCACCGGGGAGCTGTTTTTT.

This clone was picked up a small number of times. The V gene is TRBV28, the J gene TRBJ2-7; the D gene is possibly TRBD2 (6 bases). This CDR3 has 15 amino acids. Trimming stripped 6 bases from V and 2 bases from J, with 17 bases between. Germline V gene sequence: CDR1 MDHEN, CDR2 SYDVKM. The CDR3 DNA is TGTGCCAGCAGCCCATCCTCGGGACTGACCTACGAGCAGTACTTC. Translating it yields CASSPSSGLTYEQYF.

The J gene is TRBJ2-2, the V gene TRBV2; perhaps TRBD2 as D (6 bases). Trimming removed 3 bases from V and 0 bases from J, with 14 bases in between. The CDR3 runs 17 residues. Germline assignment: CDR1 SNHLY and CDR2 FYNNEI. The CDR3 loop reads CASSDGVGGPNTGELFF. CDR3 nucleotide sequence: TGTGCCAGCAGTGATGGGGTCGGGGGTCCGAACACCGGGGAGCTGTTTTTT.

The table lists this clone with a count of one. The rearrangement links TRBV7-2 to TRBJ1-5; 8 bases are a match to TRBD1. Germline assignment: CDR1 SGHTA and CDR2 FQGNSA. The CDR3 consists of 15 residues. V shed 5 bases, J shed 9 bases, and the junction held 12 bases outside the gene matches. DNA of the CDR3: TGTGCCAGCAGCGTCTACGGACAGGGCTCGACGCCCCAGCATTTT. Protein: CASSVYGQGSTPQHF.